Detailed here is one T cell receptor (beta chain). Antigen unknown. These data come from a study of OX40 agonist ivuxolimab in advanced cancers. Study-wide points: In the expanded peripheral T cells, antigen specificity was never determined. Low levels of normalized T-cell clonal expansion also appeared in some nonresponders.

V trimming: 6 bases; J trimming: 3 bases; junction bases outside the gene matches: 8. The germline V gene encodes CDR1 MNHEY and CDR2 SVGAGI. The CDR3 totals 15 residues. Clones were sequenced by immunoSEQ multiplex PCR, and TCRdb holds only the in-frame ones, with some missing. Of about 80,000 clones in the sample, 65% to 90% are singletons; the top ten hold over 1.5%. The material sequenced was CD4+ or CD8+ T cells sorted from blood, taken in a trial of the OX40 agonist ivuxolimab. The chain carries TRBV6-5 and TRBJ1-2, with TRBD1 matching 9 bases. This TCR was sampled from an adult with an advanced solid tumor such as melanoma, head and neck, liver or kidney cancer. Here the CDR3 DNA reads TGTGCCAGCAGCTTCACAGGGGGCGCAGACTATGGCTACACCTTC. Encoded protein: CASSFTGGADYGYTF.